This TCR beta chain stems from a study of T cell changes during pregnancy in multiple sclerosis. This CDR3 region has 15 residues. V lost 2 bases to trimming and J lost 2 bases, with 11 bases between them. Germline V lookup: CDR1 MNHEY, CDR2 SMNVEV (reference sequence). Method: immunoSEQ multiplex PCR; TCRdb's copy keeps in-frame clones and lacks some. Of 56,000 or so clones listed, approximately 92% were seen once; the top ten hold approximately 0.72%. The sample was CD4+ T cells from peripheral blood mononuclear cells, taken in the third trimester of pregnancy. The genes are TRBV27 and TRBJ2-3; possible D gene TRBD2, 5 bases. The source of this sequence is a female donor with multiple sclerosis, enrolled in a pregnancy study. DNA of the CDR3: TGTGCCAGCAGTTTACAAGGGAGCACCACAGATACGCAGTATTTT. Amino acids: CASSLQGSTTDTQYF.